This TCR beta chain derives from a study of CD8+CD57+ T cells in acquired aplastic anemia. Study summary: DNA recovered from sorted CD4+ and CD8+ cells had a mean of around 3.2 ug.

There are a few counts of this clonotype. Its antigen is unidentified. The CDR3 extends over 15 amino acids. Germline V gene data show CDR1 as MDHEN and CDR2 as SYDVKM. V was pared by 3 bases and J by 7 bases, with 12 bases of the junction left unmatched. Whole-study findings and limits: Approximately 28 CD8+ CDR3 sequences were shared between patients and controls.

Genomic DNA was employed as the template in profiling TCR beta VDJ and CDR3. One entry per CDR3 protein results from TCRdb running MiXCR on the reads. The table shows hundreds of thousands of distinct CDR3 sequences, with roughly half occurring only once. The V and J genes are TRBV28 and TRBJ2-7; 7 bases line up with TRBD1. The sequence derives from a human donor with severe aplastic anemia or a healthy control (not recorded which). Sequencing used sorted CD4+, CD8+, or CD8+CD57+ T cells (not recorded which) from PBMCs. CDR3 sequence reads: CASSFPRGSSEEQYF. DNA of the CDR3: TGTGCCAGCAGTTTCCCCAGGGGGTCCTCTGAGGAGCAGTACTTC.